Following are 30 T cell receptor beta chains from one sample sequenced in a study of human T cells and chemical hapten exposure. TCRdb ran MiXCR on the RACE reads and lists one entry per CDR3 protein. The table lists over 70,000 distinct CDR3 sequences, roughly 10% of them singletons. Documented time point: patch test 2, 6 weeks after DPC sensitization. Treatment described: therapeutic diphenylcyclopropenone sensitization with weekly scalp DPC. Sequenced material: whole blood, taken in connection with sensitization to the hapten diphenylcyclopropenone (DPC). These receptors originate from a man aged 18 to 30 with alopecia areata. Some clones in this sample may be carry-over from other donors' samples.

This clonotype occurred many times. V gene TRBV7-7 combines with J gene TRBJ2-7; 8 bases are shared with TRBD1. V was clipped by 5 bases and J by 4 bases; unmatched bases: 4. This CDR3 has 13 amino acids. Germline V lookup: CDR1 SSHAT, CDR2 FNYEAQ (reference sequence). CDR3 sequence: CASSVDRGYEQYF. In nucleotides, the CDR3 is TGTGCCAGCAGCGTCGACAGGGGTTACGAGCAGTACTTC.

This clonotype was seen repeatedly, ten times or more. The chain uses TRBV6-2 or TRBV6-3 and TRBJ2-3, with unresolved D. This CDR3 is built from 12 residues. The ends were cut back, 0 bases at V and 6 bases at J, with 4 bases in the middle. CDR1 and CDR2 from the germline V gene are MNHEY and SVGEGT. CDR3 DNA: TGTGCCAGCAGTTACTCACAGGATACGCAGTATTTT. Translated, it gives CASSYSQDTQYF.

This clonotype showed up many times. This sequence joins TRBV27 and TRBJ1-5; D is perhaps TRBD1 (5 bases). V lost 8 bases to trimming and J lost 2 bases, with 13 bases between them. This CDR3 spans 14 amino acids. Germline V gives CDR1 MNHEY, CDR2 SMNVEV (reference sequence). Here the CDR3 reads CASSLWGGNQPQHF. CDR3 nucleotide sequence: TGTGCCAGCTCACTTTGGGGGGGCAATCAGCCCCAGCATTTT.

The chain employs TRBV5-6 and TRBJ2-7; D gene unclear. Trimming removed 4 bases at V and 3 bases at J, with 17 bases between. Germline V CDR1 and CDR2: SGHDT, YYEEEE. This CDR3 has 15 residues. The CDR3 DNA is TGTGCCAGCAGCCCCGGACCCGATTTTATCTACGAGCAGTACTTC. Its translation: CASSPGPDFIYEQYF.

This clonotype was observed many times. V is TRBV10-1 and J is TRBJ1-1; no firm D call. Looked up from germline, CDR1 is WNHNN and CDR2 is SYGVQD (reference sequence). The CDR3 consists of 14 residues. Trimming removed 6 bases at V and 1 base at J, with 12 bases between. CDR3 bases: TGCGCCAGCAGCCGGACGGGATCGAACACTGAAGCTTTCTTT. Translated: CASSRTGSNTEAFF.

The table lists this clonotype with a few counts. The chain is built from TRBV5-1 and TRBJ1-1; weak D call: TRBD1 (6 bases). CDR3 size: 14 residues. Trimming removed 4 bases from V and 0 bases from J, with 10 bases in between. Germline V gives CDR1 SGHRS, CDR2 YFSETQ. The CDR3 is CASSPRDMNTEAFF. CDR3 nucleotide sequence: TGCGCCAGCAGCCCAAGGGACATGAACACTGAAGCTTTCTTT.

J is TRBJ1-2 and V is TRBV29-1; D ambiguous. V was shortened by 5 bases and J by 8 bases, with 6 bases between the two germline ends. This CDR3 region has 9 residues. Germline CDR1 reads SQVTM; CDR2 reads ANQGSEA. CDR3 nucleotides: TGCAGCGTTTCGGTGGGCTACACCTTC. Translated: CSVSVGYTF.

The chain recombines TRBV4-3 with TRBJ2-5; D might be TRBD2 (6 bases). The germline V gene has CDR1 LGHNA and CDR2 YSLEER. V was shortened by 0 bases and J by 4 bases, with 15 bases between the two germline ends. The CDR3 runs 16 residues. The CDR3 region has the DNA TGCGCCAGCAGCCAAGAAGCGGGCCTAGAGGGAGAGACCCAGTACTTC. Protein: CASSQEAGLEGETQYF.

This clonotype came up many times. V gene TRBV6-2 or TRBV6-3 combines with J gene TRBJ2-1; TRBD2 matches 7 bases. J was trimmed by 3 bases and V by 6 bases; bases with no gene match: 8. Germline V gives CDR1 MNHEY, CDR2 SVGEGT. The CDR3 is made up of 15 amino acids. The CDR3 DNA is TGTGCCAGCAGCGGCGGGGGTCCCAACTACAATGAGCAGTTCTTC. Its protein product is CASSGGGPNYNEQFF.

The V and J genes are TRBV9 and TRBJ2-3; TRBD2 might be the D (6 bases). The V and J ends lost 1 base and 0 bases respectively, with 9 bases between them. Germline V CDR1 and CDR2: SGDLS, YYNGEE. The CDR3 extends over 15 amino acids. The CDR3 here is CASSVTGTSTDTQYF. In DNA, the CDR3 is TGTGCCAGCAGCGTAACCGGGACTAGCACAGATACGCAGTATTTT.

The CDR3 DNA reads as TGCAGTGCTAGCGGGGACGGGGAGCTGTTTTTT. Amino acids: CSASGDGELFF. The rearrangement uses TRBV20-1 and TRBJ2-2; maybe TRBD2 (5 bases). V was trimmed by 3 bases and J by 7 bases, leaving 6 bases between them. This CDR3 is 11 amino acids long. CDR1 is DFQATT, CDR2 SNEGSKA, per germline (reference sequence).

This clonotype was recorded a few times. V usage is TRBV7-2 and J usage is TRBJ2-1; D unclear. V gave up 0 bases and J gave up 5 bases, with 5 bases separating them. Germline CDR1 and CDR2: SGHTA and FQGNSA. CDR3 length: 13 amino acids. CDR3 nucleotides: TGTGCCAGCAGCTTAGCAGCTAACAATGAGCAGTTCTTC. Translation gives CASSLAANNEQFF.

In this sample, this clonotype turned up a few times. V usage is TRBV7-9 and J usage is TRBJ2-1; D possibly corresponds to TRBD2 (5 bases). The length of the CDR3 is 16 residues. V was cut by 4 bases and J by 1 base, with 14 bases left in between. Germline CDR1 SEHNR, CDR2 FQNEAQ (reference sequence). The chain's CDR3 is CASSSLLVLSYNEQFF. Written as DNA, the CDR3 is TGTGCCAGCAGCTCGTTACTAGTTTTATCCTACAATGAGCAGTTCTTC.

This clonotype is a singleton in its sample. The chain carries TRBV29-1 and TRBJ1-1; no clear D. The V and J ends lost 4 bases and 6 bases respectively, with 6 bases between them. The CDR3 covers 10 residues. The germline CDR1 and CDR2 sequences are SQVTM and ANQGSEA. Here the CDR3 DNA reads TGCAGCGTTGGGGCAGCTGAAGCTTTCTTT. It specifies CSVGAAEAFF.

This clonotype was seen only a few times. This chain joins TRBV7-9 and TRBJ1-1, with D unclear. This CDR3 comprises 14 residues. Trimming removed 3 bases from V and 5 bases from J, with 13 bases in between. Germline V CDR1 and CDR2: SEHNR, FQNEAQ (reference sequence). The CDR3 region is CASSLEHPGTEAFF. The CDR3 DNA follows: TGTGCCAGCAGCTTGGAACACCCGGGTACTGAAGCTTTCTTT.

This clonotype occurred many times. CDR3 sequence: CASSYDAFTNYGYTF. The CDR3, as DNA: TGTGCCAGCAGTTACGATGCCTTTACTAACTATGGCTACACCTTC. This chain uses TRBV6-5 with TRBJ1-2; D is unclear. In germline, CDR1 is MNHEY, CDR2 SVGAGI. With 2 bases removed from V and 0 bases from J, the gap between germline ends came to 10 bases. The CDR3 runs 15 residues.

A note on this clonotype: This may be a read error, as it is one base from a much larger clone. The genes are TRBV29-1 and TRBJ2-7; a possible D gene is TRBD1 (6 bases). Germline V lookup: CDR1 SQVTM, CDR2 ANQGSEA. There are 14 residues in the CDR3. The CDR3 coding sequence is TGCAGCGTTCTGGGGGACACCTCCTCCTACGAGCTGTACTTC. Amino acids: CSVLGDTSSYELYF.

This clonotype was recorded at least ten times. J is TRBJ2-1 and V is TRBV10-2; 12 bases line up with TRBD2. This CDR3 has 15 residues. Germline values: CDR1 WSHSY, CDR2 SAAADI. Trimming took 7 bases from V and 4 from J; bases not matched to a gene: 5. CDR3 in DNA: TGCGCCAGCACCACTAGCGGGGGGTTTTACAATGAGCAGTTCTTC. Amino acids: CASTTSGGFYNEQFF.

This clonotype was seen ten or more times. CDR3 protein: CASSLAPTGGRIGELFF. CDR3 bases: TGTGCCAGCAGCTTAGCCCCAACGGGGGGGCGGATCGGGGAGCTGTTTTTT. This chain connects TRBV11-2 to TRBJ2-2, with TRBD2 identical over 8 bases. V shed 1 base and J 7 bases; nucleotides not matched to a gene: 11. From germline, CDR1 is SGHAT and CDR2 FQNNGV. CDR3 length: 17 residues.

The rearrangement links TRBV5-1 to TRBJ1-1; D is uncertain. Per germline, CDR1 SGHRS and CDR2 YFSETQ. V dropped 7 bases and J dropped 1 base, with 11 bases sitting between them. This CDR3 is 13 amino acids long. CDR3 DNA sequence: TGCGCCAGCGGCCCCCGGGAGAACACTGAAGCTTTCTTT. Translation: CASGPRENTEAFF.

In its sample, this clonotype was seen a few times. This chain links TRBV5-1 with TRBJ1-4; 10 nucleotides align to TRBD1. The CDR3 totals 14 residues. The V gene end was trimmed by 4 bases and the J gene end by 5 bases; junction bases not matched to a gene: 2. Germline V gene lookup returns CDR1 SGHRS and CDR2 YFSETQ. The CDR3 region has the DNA TGCGCCAGCAGCCGGACAGGGGGAAATGAAAAACTGTTTTTT. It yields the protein CASSRTGGNEKLFF.

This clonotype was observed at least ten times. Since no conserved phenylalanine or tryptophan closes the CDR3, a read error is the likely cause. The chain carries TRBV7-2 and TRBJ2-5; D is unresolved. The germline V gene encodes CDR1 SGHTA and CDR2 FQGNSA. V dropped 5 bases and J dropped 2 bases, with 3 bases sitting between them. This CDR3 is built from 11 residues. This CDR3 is CASSRQETQYL. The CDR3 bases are TGTGCCAGCAGCCGGCAAGAGACCCAGTACCTC.

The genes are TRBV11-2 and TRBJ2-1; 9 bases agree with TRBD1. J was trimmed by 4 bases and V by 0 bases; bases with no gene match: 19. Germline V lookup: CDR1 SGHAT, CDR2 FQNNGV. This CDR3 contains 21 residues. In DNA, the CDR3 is TGTGCCAGCAGCTTAGATCTGAGGACAGGGGACAGACACGTATCATACAATGAGCAGTTCTTC. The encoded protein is CASSLDLRTGDRHVSYNEQFF.

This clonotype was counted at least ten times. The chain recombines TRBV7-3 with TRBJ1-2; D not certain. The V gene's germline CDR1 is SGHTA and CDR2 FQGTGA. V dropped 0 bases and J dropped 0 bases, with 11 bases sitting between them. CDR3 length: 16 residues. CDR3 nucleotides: TGTGCCAGCAGCTTAACGGGCCCAGGCTCTAACTATGGCTACACCTTC. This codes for CASSLTGPGSNYGYTF.

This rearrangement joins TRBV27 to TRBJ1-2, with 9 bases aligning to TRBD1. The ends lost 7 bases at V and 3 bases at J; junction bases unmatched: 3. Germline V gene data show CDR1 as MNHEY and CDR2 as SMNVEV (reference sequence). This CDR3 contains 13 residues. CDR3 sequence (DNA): TGTGCCAGCAAACAGGGGGCCCACTATGGCTACACCTTC. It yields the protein CASKQGAHYGYTF.

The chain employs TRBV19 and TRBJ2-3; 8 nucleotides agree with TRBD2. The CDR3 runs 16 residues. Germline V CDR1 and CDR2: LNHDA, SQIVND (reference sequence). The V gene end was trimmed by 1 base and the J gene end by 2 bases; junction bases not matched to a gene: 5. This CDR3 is CASSIALAGPTDTQYF. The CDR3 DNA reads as TGTGCCAGTAGTATAGCCCTAGCGGGTCCCACAGATACGCAGTATTTT.

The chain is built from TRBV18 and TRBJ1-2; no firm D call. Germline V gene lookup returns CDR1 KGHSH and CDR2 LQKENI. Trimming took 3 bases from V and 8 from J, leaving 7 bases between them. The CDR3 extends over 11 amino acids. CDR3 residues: CASSPLGGYTF. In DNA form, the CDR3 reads TGTGCCAGCTCACCCTTGGGGGGCTACACCTTC. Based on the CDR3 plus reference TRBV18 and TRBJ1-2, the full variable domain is NAGVMQNPRHLVRRRGQEARLRCSPMKGHSHVYWYRQLPEEGLKFMVYLQKENIIDESGMPKERFSAEFPKEGPSILRIQQVVRGDSAAYFCASSPLGGYTFGSGTRLTVV.

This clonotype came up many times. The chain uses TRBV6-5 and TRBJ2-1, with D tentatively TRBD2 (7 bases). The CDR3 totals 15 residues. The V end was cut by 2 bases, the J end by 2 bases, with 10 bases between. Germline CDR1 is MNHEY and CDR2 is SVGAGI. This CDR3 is CASSYGGGPYNEQFF. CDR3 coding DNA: TGTGCCAGCAGTTACGGGGGGGGCCCCTACAATGAGCAGTTCTTC.

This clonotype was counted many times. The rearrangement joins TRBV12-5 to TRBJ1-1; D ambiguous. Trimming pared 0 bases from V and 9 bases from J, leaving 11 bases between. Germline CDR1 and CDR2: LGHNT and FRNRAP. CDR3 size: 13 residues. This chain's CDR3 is CASGLVPGRKAFF. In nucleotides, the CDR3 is TGTGCTAGTGGTTTGGTTCCCGGCAGAAAAGCTTTCTTT.

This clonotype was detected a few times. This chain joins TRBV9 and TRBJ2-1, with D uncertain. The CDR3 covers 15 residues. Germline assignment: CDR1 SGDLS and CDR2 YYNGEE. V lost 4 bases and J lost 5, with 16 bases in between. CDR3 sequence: CASSPYASRDNEQFF. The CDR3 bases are TGTGCCAGCAGCCCTTACGCCTCCCGAGACAATGAGCAGTTCTTC.